The entry below gives a single T cell receptor beta chain sequence along with its context. These data belong to a study of T-cell reconstitution after alpha-beta-depleted transplantation in children. Germline CDR1 is MNHEY and CDR2 is SMNVEV (reference sequence). The V end lost 0 bases, the J end lost 3 bases, and 6 bases lay between the germline ends. This CDR3 region has 13 residues. The authors prepared the TCRbeta library with unique molecular identifiers. In TCRdb, the PCR reads were re-called with MiXCR into one record per CDR3 protein. The repertoire has roughly 300,000 distinct CDR3 sequences, about a tenth of them found once; the top ten carry roughly 2.5%.

The J gene is TRBJ2-7, the V gene TRBV27; D remains unclear. This receptor was obtained from a human donor who donated a stem cell graft to a child with acute lymphoblastic leukemia. The sample consisted of PBMCs from the stem cell graft donor, taken from the stem cell graft. CDR3 DNA sequence: TGTGCCAGCAGTTTATCGATAAGCTACGAGCAGTACTTC. Residues: CASSLSISYEQYF.